The T cell receptor beta chain described here comes from a study of beta chain features in type 1 diabetes. Study conclusions and caveats: The study found moderately but significantly shorter TCRB CDR3s in all four CD4+ subsets of Type 1 diabetes patients. Patients showed naive, central memory and Treg TCRB repertoires that appeared more similar than those of healthy donors. Sequencing the cDNA could make cells with high TCR expression show up more than they should.

As every portion of the isolated RNA was reverse transcribed, the sequencing read expressed TCRB transcripts. TCRdb's table, derived via immunoSEQ multiplex PCR, lists solely in-frame clones and lacks some. The table records roughly 50,000 clones, just under 45% of them present only once. To note about this clone: As yet, its antigen is unknown. The junction and the germline gene differ at one end; a read error may be behind it.

The germline CDR1 and CDR2 sequences are SSHAT and FNYEAQ (reference sequence). This CDR3 region has 17 residues. This sequence joins TRBV7-7 and TRBJ2-7, with D tentatively TRBD2 (6 bases). Sequenced input: stem cell memory CD4+ T cells from blood. The TCR was taken from a man aged 25-40 years with type 1 diabetes. CDR3 nucleotide sequence: TGTGCTAGCAGCTACCGATCTAACGGAGGGCCGAAGGACGAGCAGTACTTC. Translated: CASSYRSNGGPKDEQYF.